The 23 T cell receptor beta chains listed next were all sequenced from one sample in a study of CD8 T cells in ankylosing spondylitis. TCRdb passed the 5' RACE reads through MiXCR, listing each CDR3 protein once. The table includes some 250,000 distinct CDR3 sequences, around 7.8% detected once. Sample: blood, either unsorted or a sorted T cell fraction (not recorded which). These receptor sequences come from a male donor with ankylosing spondylitis or in good health (not recorded which).

A note on this clonotype: A single base separates this from a much larger clone, so it may be a read error. The V and J genes are TRBV25-1 and TRBJ1-1; D remains ambiguous. CDR3 length: 11 amino acids. Germline-derived CDR1 and CDR2 are MGHDK and SYGVNS. For the CDR3, the DNA is TGTGCCAGCAGTGAGGGGAAGGAAGATTTCTTT. It codes for CASSEGKEDFF.

Many counts were recorded for this clonotype. CDR3 in amino acids: CASSQPGSIGELFF. The CDR3 DNA reads TGTGCCAGCAGCCAACCCGGGAGTATCGGGGAGCTGTTTTTT. The V call is TRBV7-2, the J call TRBJ2-2; TRBD2 might be the D (6 bases). The CDR3 has 14 amino acids. V was pared by 5 bases and J by 7 bases, with 14 bases between. Germline CDR1 SGHTA, CDR2 FQGNSA.

The table lists this clonotype with many counts. The chain has TRBV12-3 or TRBV12-4 and TRBJ2-3, with D tentatively TRBD1 or TRBD2 (6 bases each). The CDR3 is made up of 17 amino acids. V dropped 1 base and J dropped 4 bases, with 18 bases sitting between them. Here the CDR3 reads CASSLGFGGGVADTQYF. CDR3 DNA: TGTGCCAGCAGTTTAGGGTTCGGGGGCGGGGTTGCAGATACGCAGTATTTT.

This clonotype has a count of ten or more. This chain joins TRBV7-3 and TRBJ1-2, with 7 bases lining up with TRBD1. CDR3 size: 16 residues. Unmatched junction bases numbered 12, after V lost 2 bases and J lost 6 bases. Germline V gives CDR1 SGHTA, CDR2 FQGTGA. The CDR3 protein is CASSLLVGQKDHGYTF. CDR3 bases: TGTGCCAGCAGCTTACTGGTGGGACAGAAAGACCATGGCTACACCTTC.

The V gene is TRBV7-9, the J gene TRBJ1-2, with D perhaps TRBD1 (6 bases). CDR1 and CDR2 from the germline V gene are SEHNR and FQNEAQ (reference sequence). The V gene lost 5 bases and the J gene lost 2 bases, with 12 bases spanning the gap. The CDR3 covers 14 residues. The CDR3 spells CASSPDGGNYGYTF. The CDR3 DNA sequence: TGTGCCAGCAGCCCAGACGGGGGCAACTATGGCTACACCTTC.

This clonotype has more than one count but fewer than ten. J is TRBJ2-7 and V is TRBV3-1; 12 bases are a match to TRBD2. Germline CDR1 LGHDT, CDR2 YNNKEL (reference sequence). V lost 11 bases to trimming and J lost 9 bases; unmatched junction nucleotides: 23. This CDR3 contains 17 residues. CDR3 sequence (DNA): TGTGCCTGCTCCCCGTGGACTAGCGGGACCAGGGGGTATGGGCAGTACTTC. Its protein is CACSPWTSGTRGYGQYF.

This clonotype has a count of ten or more. V usage is TRBV7-2 and J usage is TRBJ2-7; 8 nucleotides agree with TRBD1. The CDR3 runs 15 residues. J gave up 2 bases and V 1 base, and 4 bases lay outside the gene matches. CDR1 is SGHTA and CDR2 is FQGNSA in the germline V gene. The CDR3 region has the DNA TGTGCCAGCAGCTTAGGTGCAGGGGGCGCCTACGAGCAGTACTTC. Its protein product is CASSLGAGGAYEQYF.

This clonotype was counted only a few times. The genes are TRBV20-1 and TRBJ2-7; possibly TRBD2 for D (5 bases). Per germline, CDR1 DFQATT and CDR2 SNEGSKA (reference sequence). The CDR3 extends over 11 amino acids. V lost 6 bases, J lost 3 bases, and 9 bases lay in between. This CDR3 is CSAARDYEQYF. In nucleotides, the CDR3 is TGCAGTGCAGCCCGGGACTACGAGCAGTACTTC.

Ten or more counts support this clonotype. The chain joins TRBV12-3 or TRBV12-4 to TRBJ1-1; D uncertain. Deletions cut 7 bases from V and 4 bases from J, with 10 bases between. This CDR3 contains 12 residues. CDR3 sequence: CASTYWGTEAFF. DNA of the CDR3: TGTGCCAGCACCTACTGGGGCACTGAAGCTTTCTTT.

This clonotype was counted ten times or more. The CDR3 coding sequence is TGCAGTGCTAGAGATACTTCTACCTACAATGAGCAGTTCTTC. This translates into CSARDTSTYNEQFF. V usage is TRBV20-1 and J usage is TRBJ2-1; no reliable D call. Germline loops: CDR1 DFQATT, CDR2 SNEGSKA (reference sequence). V lost 0 bases and J lost 2, with 8 bases in between. The CDR3 has 14 residues.

This clonotype was observed at least ten times. This chain links TRBV6-6 with TRBJ1-2, with unresolved D. The V and J ends lost 10 bases and 2 bases respectively, with 11 bases between them. The CDR3 spans 12 residues. CDR1 is MNHNY and CDR2 is SVGAGI in the germline V gene (reference sequence). The CDR3 spells CATSDGNYGYTF. DNA for the CDR3: TGTGCCACTTCGGATGGGAACTATGGCTACACCTTC.

The chain has TRBV3-1 and TRBJ1-4; the D is unclear. CDR3 length: 22 amino acids. Trimming took off 4 bases at V and 0 bases at J, with 30 bases between the two ends. Germline-derived CDR1 and CDR2 are LGHDT and YNNKEL (reference sequence). This chain's CDR3 is CASSPRYISVDPEATTNEKLFF. The DNA of the CDR3 is TGTGCCAGCAGCCCAAGATATATTTCAGTGGACCCCGAGGCTACAACTAATGAAAAACTGTTTTTT. Filled out from reference TRBV3-1 and TRBJ1-4, the complete variable domain reads DTAVSQTPKYLVTQMGNDKSIKCEQNLGHDTMYWYKQDSKKFLKIMFSYNNKELIINETVPNRFSPKSPDKAHLNLHINSLELGDSAVYFCASSPRYISVDPEATTNEKLFFGSGTQLSVL.

The chain is built from TRBV7-2 and TRBJ2-1; the match to TRBD2 covers 7 bases. The CDR3 covers 15 residues. In germline, CDR1 is SGHTA, CDR2 FQGNSA. With 4 bases clipped from V and 5 bases from J, the junction kept 8 bases outside the gene matches. The CDR3 reads CASSSGWGGDNEQFF. The CDR3, as DNA: TGTGCCAGCAGCTCCGGTTGGGGGGGAGACAATGAGCAGTTCTTC. The full variable domain, with the rest looked up from reference TRBV7-2 and TRBJ2-1, is GAGVSQSPSNKVTEKGKDVELRCDPISGHTALYWYRQSLGQGLEFLIYFQGNSAPDKSGLPSDRFSAERTGGSVSTLTIQRTQQEDSAVYLCASSSGWGGDNEQFFGPGTRLTVL.

Many counts were recorded for this clonotype. The rearrangement links TRBV12-5 to TRBJ2-1; D not certain. The CDR3 spans 12 residues. The germline V gene encodes CDR1 LGHNT and CDR2 FRNRAP. V was shortened by 2 bases and J by 7 bases, with 6 bases between the two germline ends. CDR3 in amino acids: CASGLLGNEQFF. The CDR3 DNA reads TGTGCTAGTGGTTTGTTGGGAAATGAGCAGTTCTTC.

The chain combines TRBV30 with TRBJ2-2; a weak D match, TRBD1 (5 bases). The germline CDR1 and CDR2 sequences are GTSNPN and SVGIG (reference sequence). V lost 1 base to trimming and J lost 5 bases, with 5 bases between them. This CDR3 has 12 residues. CDR3 sequence: CAWSDRTGELFF. CDR3 coding DNA: TGTGCCTGGAGTGACAGGACCGGGGAGCTGTTTTTT.

There are many counts of this clonotype. The chain has TRBV9 and TRBJ1-5, with D possibly being TRBD1 (5 bases). The CDR3 has 15 residues. V lost 4 bases and J lost 1, with 12 bases in between. Germline lookup yields CDR1 SGDLS and CDR2 YYNGEE. CDR3: CASSRGVLSNQPQHF. CDR3 coding DNA: TGTGCCAGCAGCCGGGGGGTATTGAGCAATCAGCCCCAGCATTTT.

This clonotype was seen at least ten times. Relative to the germline gene, one junction end is altered; a read error may explain this. The chain carries TRBV20-1 and TRBJ1-4, with D maybe TRBD1 (6 bases). The CDR3 spans 14 residues. Germline CDR1 reads DFQATT; CDR2 reads SNEGSKA (reference sequence). DNA of the CDR3: TGCAGTGCTACAAAAGGGGGTACTATTGAAAAACTGTTTTTT. Encoded protein: CSATKGGTIEKLFF.

This chain uses TRBV7-6 with TRBJ2-7; unclear D gene. With 4 bases removed from V and 4 bases from J, the gap between germline ends came to 8 bases. Germline CDR1 and CDR2: SGHVS and FNYEAQ. There are 12 residues in the CDR3. Here the CDR3 reads CASSSAWYEQYF. CDR3 bases: TGTGCCAGCAGCTCGGCCTGGTACGAGCAGTACTTC.

This clonotype came up many times. The chain couples TRBV29-1 to TRBJ2-3; D remains ambiguous. Between the trimmed V and J ends, which lost 5 bases and 4 bases, there was a span of 13 bases. Germline-derived CDR1 and CDR2 are SQVTM and ANQGSEA. The CDR3 extends over 13 amino acids. CDR3 sequence (DNA): TGCAGCGTTCGTGGGGTAAACTCAGATACGCAGTATTTT. Translated: CSVRGVNSDTQYF.

There are many counts of this clonotype. V usage is TRBV12-3 or TRBV12-4 and J usage is TRBJ2-1; 7 bases align to TRBD2. The CDR3 runs 12 residues. V lost 3 bases, J lost 10 bases, and 3 bases stayed unmatched. CDR3 nucleotide sequence: TGTGCCAGCAGTTTTTCCGGGAGGGAGCAGTTCTTC. Encoded protein: CASSFSGREQFF.

The table lists this clonotype with many counts. This chain links TRBV7-8 with TRBJ2-6, with D unclear. The germline gives CDR1 SGHVS, CDR2 FQNEAQ. V dropped 5 bases and J dropped 0 bases, with 11 bases sitting between them. This CDR3 is built from 16 residues. CDR3 DNA sequence: TGTGCCAGCAGCCAGTTCACCCCCTCTGGGGCCAACGTCCTGACTTTC. This gives the protein CASSQFTPSGANVLTF.

This chain connects TRBV6-1 to TRBJ1-3; possibly TRBD1 for D (6 bases). Per germline, CDR1 MNHNS and CDR2 SASEGT. The CDR3 loop spans 16 amino acids. Trimming removed 6 bases at V and 0 bases at J, with 15 bases between. This CDR3 is CASRPGEAYSGNTIYF. CDR3 bases: TGTGCCAGCAGACCAGGGGAGGCGTACTCTGGAAACACCATATATTTT.

This clonotype was found many times. The chain carries TRBV6-2 or TRBV6-3 and TRBJ2-5; D may correspond to TRBD1 or TRBD2 (5 bases each). In germline, CDR1 is MNHEY, CDR2 SVGEGT. CDR3 length: 16 amino acids. Trimming shortened V by 0 bases and J by 1 base, and 12 bases separated the two germline ends. CDR3 protein: CASSYSGVGLQETQYF. The DNA of the CDR3 is TGTGCCAGCAGTTACTCGGGGGTAGGCCTCCAAGAGACCCAGTACTTC.